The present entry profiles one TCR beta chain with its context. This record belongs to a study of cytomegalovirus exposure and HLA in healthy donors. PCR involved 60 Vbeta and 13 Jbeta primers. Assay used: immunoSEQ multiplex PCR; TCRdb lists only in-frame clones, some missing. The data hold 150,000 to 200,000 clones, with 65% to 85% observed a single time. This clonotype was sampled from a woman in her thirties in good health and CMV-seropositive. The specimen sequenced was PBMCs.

CDR3 loop: CASSLTTYEQYF. The CDR3 DNA reads TGTGCCAGCAGCTTGACTACGTACGAGCAGTACTTC. V gene TRBV7-2 combines with J gene TRBJ2-7; D might be TRBD2 (5 bases). With 3 bases removed from V and 4 bases from J, the gap between germline ends came to 7 bases. CDR3 length: 12 residues. Germline loops: CDR1 SGHTA, CDR2 FQGNSA.